This T cell receptor beta chain was found in a study of response to subunit inactivated influenza vaccine. Using its own MiXCR run on the RT-PCR reads, TCRdb lists one record per CDR3 protein. Here the sample spans about 480,000 distinct CDR3 sequences, approximately 24% being singletons. Regarding the study as a whole: It was suggested by the authors that few new T cells are recruited by each seasonal influenza vaccination.

With regard to this clonotype: Antigen: not known.

This CDR3 comprises 15 residues. V lost 0 bases, J lost 2 bases, and 9 bases lay in between. The germline V gene encodes CDR1 KGHDR and CDR2 SFDVKD. The sequence came from a man between 45 and 60 years old who received an inactivated influenza vaccine. The V gene is TRBV24-1, the J gene TRBJ2-5; D possibly corresponds to TRBD2 (5 bases). The sequences come from CD4+ T cells sorted from PBMCs, collected about 5 days after vaccination. The CDR3 spells CATSDLTRGQETQYF. The CDR3 DNA follows: TGTGCCACCAGTGATTTGACCCGGGGTCAAGAGACCCAGTACTTC.